These T cell receptor beta chains were read from a single sample in a study of early T cells in non-severe SARS-CoV-2 infection. Via MiXCR, TCRdb re-called the 5' RACE reads, giving one row per CDR3 protein. The data hold about 49,000 distinct CDR3 sequences, with 10% to 15% observed a single time. Sequencing was carried out using whole blood. These receptors were obtained from an adult who was a healthcare worker with PCR-confirmed SARS-CoV-2 infection or an uninfected control (not recorded which). Both conserved end residues are part of each CDR3. D genes are given only for firm matches. A clone size is listed for some rows: how often the clone was seen (once, few, many), or a class if it is expanded.

clone_size | j_call | v_call | d_call | cdr3_aa | cdr3_nt
few | TRBJ2-1 | TRBV9 | . | CASSVEGSYNEQFF | TGTGCCAGCAGCGTAGAGGGTTCCTACAATGAGCAGTTCTTC
. | TRBJ2-7 | TRBV19 | TRBD1 | CASSPGTGSYEQYF | TGTGCCAGTAGTCCAGGGACAGGCTCCTACGAGCAGTACTTC
many | TRBJ2-7 | TRBV9 | . | CASSVTDSSWAYEQYF | TGTGCCAGCAGCGTCACCGACAGCTCTTGGGCCTACGAGCAGTACTTC
. | TRBJ1-3 | TRBV11-3 | . | CASSLKRGRGNTIYF | TGTGCCAGCAGCTTAAAGAGAGGACGGGGAAACACCATATATTTT
many | TRBJ1-5 | TRBV5-1 | TRBD1 | CASSPVSGQDQPQHF | TGCGCCAGCAGCCCCGTCTCGGGACAGGATCAGCCCCAGCATTTT
. | TRBJ2-3 | TRBV29-1 | . | CSVVDPTDITQYF | TGCAGCGTTGTTGACCCAACAGATATTACGCAGTATTTT
. | TRBJ2-7 | TRBV4-3 | . | CASSQGTGSDYEQYF | TGCGCCAGCAGCCAAGGCACAGGGTCGGACTACGAGCAGTACTTC
. | TRBJ2-1 | TRBV5-1 | . | CASSPLSSSYNEQFF | TGCGCCAGCAGCCCGTTGTCCAGCTCCTACAATGAGCAGTTCTTC
many | TRBJ1-2 | TRBV10-2 | . | CASSENSPYGYTF | TGCGCCAGCAGTGAGAACAGTCCCTATGGCTACACCTTC
many | TRBJ2-7 | TRBV19 | . | CASSRGTLYEQYF | TGTGCCAGTAGTCGGGGTACCCTCTACGAGCAGTACTTC
few | TRBJ2-5 | TRBV4-3 | TRBD2 | CASSQTAGTSNTYF | TGCGCCAGCAGCCAGACCGCCGGGACTAGCAACACCTACTTC
. | TRBJ1-4 | TRBV5-6 | . | CASSSDEKLFF | TGTGCCAGCAGCTCGGATGAAAAACTGTTTTTT
. | TRBJ2-3 | TRBV7-2 | TRBD2 | CASSLLRGRAQYF | TGTGCCAGCAGCTTATTGCGGGGGAGGGCGCAGTATTTT
few | TRBJ2-5 | TRBV18 | . | CASSPGIQETQYF | TGTGCCAGCTCACCGGGGATCCAAGAGACCCAGTACTTC
. | TRBJ2-7 | TRBV28 | TRBD1 | CASRDRRIYEQYF | TGTGCCAGCCGGGACAGGAGGATCTACGAGCAGTACTTC
. | TRBJ1-2 | TRBV20-1 | TRBD1 | CSASNRGNGYTF | TGCAGTGCTAGTAACAGGGGGAATGGCTACACCTTC
many | TRBJ2-4 | TRBV11-2 | . | CASSSLATKNIQYF | TGTGCCAGCAGCTCCCTAGCGACCAAAAACATTCAGTACTTC
. | TRBJ2-1 | TRBV20-1 | . | CSARQYNEQFF | TGCAGTGCTAGACAATACAATGAGCAGTTCTTC
many | TRBJ1-1 | TRBV6-6 | . | CATCQGRSPQGTEAFF | TGTGCCACCTGCCAGGGGCGGAGCCCCCAGGGCACTGAAGCTTTCTTT
. | TRBJ1-1 | TRBV28 | . | CASRSAGTTLREAFF | TGTGCCAGCAGGTCGGCCGGGACAACCCTCAGAGAAGCTTTCTTT
. | TRBJ1-1 | TRBV7-2 | . | CASSLRRGAGAFF | TGTGCCAGCAGCCTAAGACGGGGGGCAGGAGCTTTCTTT
many | TRBJ1-1 | TRBV7-6 | TRBD1 | CASSLGQGAMNTEAFF | TGTGCCAGCAGCTTAGGACAGGGCGCCATGAACACTGAAGCTTTCTTT
many | TRBJ1-1 | TRBV7-2 | . | CASSSWGGPEAFF | TGTGCCAGCAGCTCGTGGGGGGGCCCTGAAGCTTTCTTT
. | TRBJ1-3 | TRBV19 | . | CASSIDGISGNTIYF | TGTGCCAGTAGTATAGATGGGATCTCTGGAAACACCATATATTTT
. | TRBJ2-5 | TRBV29-1 | . | CSVWVSRALQETQYF | TGCAGCGTTTGGGTGAGCAGGGCGTTACAAGAGACCCAGTACTTC
few | TRBJ1-6 | TRBV6-5 | . | CASSYQSGALHF | TGTGCCAGCAGTTACCAATCCGGGGCCCTCCACTTT
few | TRBJ1-2 | TRBV28 | . | CASTLGGEVYTF | TGTGCCAGCACCCTAGGAGGGGAAGTCTACACCTTC
. | TRBJ1-1 | TRBV6-1 | . | CASSEDPQPNTEAFF | TGTGCCAGCAGTGAAGATCCTCAACCGAACACTGAAGCTTTCTTT
many | TRBJ2-1 | TRBV7-9 | TRBD2 | CASSLGAGVGNEQFF | TGTGCCAGCAGCTTAGGAGCGGGAGTCGGGAATGAGCAGTTCTTC
many | TRBJ2-7 | TRBV2 | . | CASRQDTYEQYF | TGTGCCAGCAGACAGGACACCTACGAGCAGTACTTC
many | TRBJ2-6 | TRBV3-1 | . | CASSQDGRPGANVLTF | TGTGCCAGCAGCCAAGACGGCCGCCCTGGGGCCAACGTCCTGACTTTC
few | TRBJ1-2 | TRBV6-5 | TRBD1 | CASSYSTGDGYTF | TGTGCCAGCAGTTACTCGACAGGGGATGGCTACACCTTC
medium-sized | TRBJ1-6 | TRBV4-2 | TRBD1 | CASSQRDRDGSPLHF | TGTGCCAGCAGCCAACGGGACAGGGACGGCTCACCCCTCCACTTT
many | TRBJ2-3 | TRBV7-2 | . | CASSLRDTQYF | TGTGCCAGCAGCTTACGGGATACGCAGTATTTT
many | TRBJ2-1 | TRBV7-2 | TRBD1 | CASSPQTGAYNEQFF | TGTGCCAGCAGCCCCCAAACAGGGGCCTACAATGAGCAGTTCTTC
few | TRBJ2-1 | TRBV10-2 | . | CASSESYRRDEQFF | TGCGCCAGCAGTGAGTCGTATAGGCGAGATGAGCAGTTCTTC
. | TRBJ2-1 | TRBV4-1 | . | CASSQGPISYNEQFF | TGCGCCAGCAGCCAAGGGCCAATCTCCTACAATGAGCAGTTCTTC
. | TRBJ1-4 | TRBV5-1 | . | CASGPGRGTNEKLFF | TGCGCCAGCGGCCCAGGGAGAGGAACTAATGAAAAACTGTTTTTT
. | TRBJ1-1 | TRBV5-4 | . | CASGGPNTEAFF | TGTGCCAGCGGAGGTCCGAACACTGAAGCTTTCTTT
many | TRBJ2-1 | TRBV20-1 | . | CSARLAPGPQFF | TGCAGTGCTAGATTGGCCCCGGGCCCGCAGTTCTTC
many | TRBJ1-5 | TRBV7-9 | TRBD1 | CASSPGQEEVQPQHF | TGTGCCAGCAGCCCGGGACAGGAGGAGGTTCAGCCCCAGCATTTT